This TCR beta chain was identified in a study of blood T cell repertoires in COVID-19. At the level of the study: The analysed material was cDNA or gDNA that came from T cells, B-cell-depleted T cells, or PBMCs.

Trimming took 6 bases from V and 0 from J; bases not matched to a gene: 4. The CDR3 consists of 14 residues. The germline CDR1 and CDR2 sequences are MNHEY and SVGAGI. Authors' analysis steps: By means of reference gene primer amplification, nucleated cell counts were estimated. TCRdb's copy holds only in-frame clones and misses some; the assay was immunoSEQ multiplex PCR. For V, J and clone size, that table is used; D and trimming come from the DNA. Here the sample spans 35,000 to 45,000 clones, roughly 73% being singletons. The specimen was peripheral blood. This chain connects TRBV6-5 to TRBJ2-7, with 8 bases aligning to TRBD2. The receptor's source is an older man with acute or convalescent COVID-19. The CDR3 region has the DNA TGTGCCAGCAGCACTAGCGGCACCTCCTACGAGCAGTACTTC. Translated: CASSTSGTSYEQYF.